This T cell receptor beta chain comes out of a study of cytomegalovirus exposure and HLA in healthy donors. Study-level findings and limits: By HLA locus, TCR association rates varied in a later analysis, with DRB1 showing the most and HLA-C the fewest.

This clone was counted a single time. Antigen unknown. The donors, nominally healthy at sampling, likely had unrecorded immune exposures. Amplification used 60 Vbeta primers and 13 Jbeta primers. Repertoires were generated with immunoSEQ multiplex PCR, while TCRdb's copy carries only in-frame clones and drops some. This table holds over 100,000 clones, 70% to 80% found once. The germline V gene has CDR1 SGHTA and CDR2 FQGTGA. This CDR3 spans 14 amino acids. Trimming pared 5 bases from V and 8 bases from J, leaving 18 bases between. The sample was PBMCs. The clonotype comes from a male donor in good health and CMV-seropositive. This chain connects TRBV7-3 to TRBJ1-2; possibly TRBD1 for D (5 bases). As DNA, the CDR3 is TGTGCCAGCAGCCCTTCGCCGGGGGGATTGGGCTACACCTTC. Encoded protein: CASSPSPGGLGYTF.